The 32 T cell receptor beta chains below were found in one sample sequenced in a study of shared clonotypes between healthy human individuals. TCRdb's table, derived via immunoSEQ multiplex PCR, lists solely in-frame clones and lacks some. Of about 1,500,000 clones listed, roughly 97% were seen once; the top ten hold about 1%. Sample: naive CD4+ T cells sorted from blood. Specified subset: CD45RA+ positively selected. Receptor source: a man aged 25-40 years in good health.

The rearrangement links TRBV18 to TRBJ2-3; D possibly uses TRBD1 or TRBD2 (5 bases each). The CDR3 contains 18 residues. The V end was cut by 3 bases, the J end by 5 bases, with 24 bases between. Germline V gives CDR1 KGHSH, CDR2 LQKENI. In DNA form, the CDR3 reads TGTGCCAGCTCACCTCGACGGCAGGCAGCGGCAAGGGGAGATACGCAGTATTTT. As protein: CASSPRRQAAARGDTQYF.

This clone was seen only once. The CDR3 reads CASSLASQGTDTQYF. Written as DNA, the CDR3 is TGTGCCAGCAGCTTAGCCAGCCAGGGCACAGATACGCAGTATTTT. The V and J genes are TRBV7-9 and TRBJ2-3; D not certain. The CDR3 totals 15 residues. From germline, CDR1 is SEHNR and CDR2 FQNEAQ (reference sequence). V lost 0 bases, J lost 1 base, and 8 bases lay in between.

Concerning this clone itself: Distinct nucleotide sequences in the sample also encode this CDR3. This chain uses TRBV7-2 with TRBJ2-7; D is undetermined. Germline CDR1 SGHTA, CDR2 FQGNSA. The V and J ends lost 5 bases and 1 base respectively, with 6 bases between them. CDR3 size: 12 residues. The CDR3 region has the DNA TGTGCCAGCAGCCAGACTTCCTACGAGCAGTACTTC. This encodes CASSQTSYEQYF.

The V call is TRBV11-2, the J call TRBJ2-3; a weak D match, TRBD1 (6 bases). V lost 4 bases and J lost 8, with 16 bases in between. The CDR3 totals 14 residues. CDR1 and CDR2 (germline): SGHAT, FQNNGV. CDR3 loop: CASSSGTLGGTQYF. CDR3 DNA sequence: TGTGCCAGCAGCTCCGGGACACTTGGAGGTACGCAGTATTTT. The full variable domain, rest sourced from reference TRBV11-2 and TRBJ2-3, is EAGVAQSPRYKIIEKRQSVAFWCNPISGHATLYWYQQILGQGPKLLIQFQNNGVVDDSQLPKDRFSAERLKGVDSTLKIQPAKLEDSAVYLCASSSGTLGGTQYFGPGTRLTVL.

The chain links TRBV28 to TRBJ2-7; D tentatively fits TRBD1 or TRBD2 (5 bases each). The CDR3 length is 14 residues. In germline, CDR1 is MDHEN, CDR2 SYDVKM. The V end lost 6 bases, the J end lost 2 bases, and 14 bases lay between the germline ends. CDR3 in amino acids: CASRDGLGPYEQYF. CDR3 sequence (DNA): TGTGCCAGCAGAGATGGACTGGGACCCTACGAGCAGTACTTC.

The chain employs TRBV29-1 and TRBJ2-7, with 11 bases identical to TRBD1. Trimming took 7 bases from V and 4 from J; bases not matched to a gene: 6. The CDR3 extends over 13 amino acids. CDR1 and CDR2 (germline): SQVTM, ANQGSEA. This CDR3 reads CSAVGTGGYEQYF. The CDR3 coding sequence is TGCAGCGCCGTCGGGACAGGGGGGTACGAGCAGTACTTC.

V and J are TRBV5-1 and TRBJ2-1; maybe TRBD2 (5 bases). The CDR3 is made up of 16 amino acids. Germline assignment: CDR1 SGHRS and CDR2 YFSETQ. Trimming stripped 0 bases from V and 5 bases from J, with 15 bases between. This chain's CDR3 is CASSLAAASRHNEQFF. In DNA, the CDR3 is TGCGCCAGCAGCTTGGCCGCGGCTAGCAGACACAATGAGCAGTTCTTC.

The chain links TRBV15 to TRBJ2-1; 9 positions agree with TRBD2. V gave up 0 bases and J gave up 4 bases; unmatched junction bases: 4. Germline assignment: CDR1 LNHNV and CDR2 YYDKDF (reference sequence). The CDR3 loop spans 16 amino acids. For the CDR3, the DNA is TGTGCCACCAGCAGAGACCTAGCGGGATCTTACAATGAGCAGTTCTTC. This sequence encodes CATSRDLAGSYNEQFF. Together with reference TRBV15 and TRBJ2-1, the CDR3 gives the full variable domain: DAMVIQNPRYQVTQFGKPVTLSCSQTLNHNVMYWYQQKSSQAPKLLFHYYDKDFNNEADTPDNFQSRRPNTSFCFLDIRSPGLGDTAMYLCATSRDLAGSYNEQFFGPGTRLTVL.

This clone was counted once. The chain carries TRBV9 and TRBJ2-1, with TRBD2 identical over 7 bases. The CDR3 totals 15 residues. The V and J ends lost 1 base and 4 bases, in that order; junction bases with no gene match: 5. Germline assignment: CDR1 SGDLS and CDR2 YYNGEE. The chain's CDR3 is CASSVLAEGYNEQFF. The CDR3 DNA reads as TGTGCCAGCAGCGTACTAGCGGAGGGATACAATGAGCAGTTCTTC.

The V gene is TRBV20-1, the J gene TRBJ1-1; no reliable D call. The CDR3 runs to 10 residues. Germline CDR1 and CDR2: DFQATT and SNEGSKA (reference sequence). Trimming took 3 bases from V and 10 from J, leaving 9 bases between them. This chain's CDR3 is CSARPLGAFF. CDR3 DNA: TGCAGTGCTAGGCCCCTCGGAGCTTTCTTT.

This clone is a singleton in its sample. The V gene is TRBV27, the J gene TRBJ2-1, with TRBD1 as a possible D gene (5 bases). With 4 bases removed from V and 7 bases from J, the gap between germline ends came to 14 bases. The CDR3 length is 14 residues. Germline V gene lookup returns CDR1 MNHEY and CDR2 SMNVEV (reference sequence). CDR3 in DNA: TGTGCCAGCAGTTCACCCACTAAGGGGAATGAGCAGTTCTTC. Its translation is CASSSPTKGNEQFF.

This clone was observed once. J is TRBJ1-1 and V is TRBV28; D gene uncertain. V shed 7 bases and J shed 5 bases, with 8 bases lying between them. This CDR3 comprises 11 residues. Germline CDR1 reads MDHEN; CDR2 reads SYDVKM. CDR3 in amino acids: CASKSWTEAFF. In DNA, the CDR3 is TGTGCCAGCAAAAGCTGGACTGAAGCTTTCTTT.

The gene calls are TRBV28 and TRBJ1-2; D not resolved. Germline CDR1 reads MDHEN; CDR2 reads SYDVKM. V was shortened by 6 bases and J by 4 bases, with 18 bases between the two germline ends. The CDR3 is 15 amino acids. The CDR3 DNA is TGTGCCAGCAGCCTTAGCGAAAGCTGGGGCTATGGCTACACCTTC. Translation: CASSLSESWGYGYTF.

The gene calls are TRBV5-1 and TRBJ2-3, with a possible D match to TRBD2 (5 bases). The CDR3 totals 16 residues. The V end lost 7 bases, the J end lost 1 base, and 19 bases lay between the germline ends. Germline V lookup: CDR1 SGHRS, CDR2 YFSETQ. CDR3: CASLRGEGGRTDTQYF. The CDR3 DNA reads TGCGCCAGCCTCCGGGGAGAAGGTGGGCGCACAGATACGCAGTATTTT.

This chain links TRBV19 with TRBJ1-5; D might be TRBD1 (5 bases). V gave up 6 bases and J gave up 5 bases, with 17 bases separating them. From germline, CDR1 is LNHDA and CDR2 SQIVND (reference sequence). CDR3 length equals 15 residues. This CDR3 is CASRLRGTGYQPQHF. In nucleotides, the CDR3 is TGTGCCAGTAGGCTCCGCGGGACGGGATATCAGCCCCAGCATTTT.

The rearrangement joins TRBV11-2 to TRBJ2-4; TRBD2 matches at 14 bases. The V gene end was trimmed by 0 bases and the J gene end by 0 bases; junction bases not matched to a gene: 7. Germline values: CDR1 SGHAT, CDR2 FQNNGV. The CDR3 totals 20 residues. The DNA of the CDR3 is TGTGCCAGCAGCTTAGATTCGGGACTAGCGGGGGTCCGAGCCAAAAACATTCAGTACTTC. It yields the protein CASSLDSGLAGVRAKNIQYF.

V gene TRBV7-6 combines with J gene TRBJ1-1; 7 bases are shared with TRBD1. The junction had 14 bases not matched to a gene; V was cut back by 5 bases and J by 5 bases. The CDR3 runs to 16 residues. Germline V gene lookup returns CDR1 SGHVS and CDR2 FNYEAQ. The CDR3 protein is CASSLGGEGARTEAFF. The CDR3, as DNA: TGTGCCAGCAGCCTCGGCGGTGAGGGGGCGCGGACTGAAGCTTTCTTT.

CDR3 protein: CASSLVFQPQHF. The CDR3 DNA reads TGTGCCAGCAGCTTGGTCTTTCAGCCCCAGCATTTT. This chain links TRBV7-8 with TRBJ1-5, with D unclear. The CDR3 has 12 amino acids. V lost 3 bases to trimming and J lost 6 bases, with 6 bases between them. Germline V CDR1 and CDR2: SGHVS, FQNEAQ.

As DNA, the CDR3 is TGCGCCAGCAGTGCTCTCGGTTTTAAAGAGACCCAGTACTTC. It is translated as CASSALGFKETQYF. The rearrangement links TRBV10-2 to TRBJ2-5; D not resolved. Between the trimmed V and J ends, which lost 4 bases and 3 bases, there was a span of 12 bases. From germline, CDR1 is WSHSY and CDR2 SAAADI. The CDR3 contains 14 residues.

The chain has TRBV14 and TRBJ2-3; tentative D call: TRBD1 (5 bases). CDR1 and CDR2 from the germline V gene are SGHDN and FVKESK. CDR3 length equals 17 residues. V gave up 0 bases and J gave up 0 bases, with 13 bases separating them. CDR3 coding DNA: TGTGCCAGCAGCCAAGATCCTACTCAGGGAAGCACAGATACGCAGTATTTT. Translated: CASSQDPTQGSTDTQYF.

This clone occurred once. This chain joins TRBV11-2 and TRBJ2-7, with 12 nucleotides matching TRBD2. This CDR3 is 16 amino acids long. Germline CDR1 reads SGHAT; CDR2 reads FQNNGV. J was trimmed by 6 bases and V by 5 bases; bases with no gene match: 11. This CDR3 reads CASSLGTSGWPGEQYF. The CDR3 coding sequence is TGTGCCAGCAGCCTAGGGACTAGCGGGTGGCCGGGCGAGCAGTACTTC.

This clone was observed a handful of times. At the DNA level, this CDR3 is encoded by other sequences in the same sample as well. V and J are TRBV20-1 and TRBJ2-5; D not resolved. The CDR3 length is 11 residues. Germline assignment: CDR1 DFQATT and CDR2 SNEGSKA (reference sequence). V dropped 1 base and J dropped 5 bases, with 5 bases sitting between them. The CDR3 sequence: CSARAGETQYF. CDR3 nucleotides: TGCAGTGCTAGAGCCGGGGAGACCCAGTACTTC.

The chain carries TRBV19 and TRBJ2-2; TRBD1 might be the D (5 bases). Per germline, CDR1 LNHDA and CDR2 SQIVND (reference sequence). The CDR3 length is 13 residues. V was trimmed by 7 bases and J by 6 bases, leaving 12 bases between them. The CDR3 nucleotides are TGTGCCAGTACGACAGATTTGCCCGGGGAGCTGTTTTTT. This gives the protein CASTTDLPGELFF.

The chain employs TRBV5-1 and TRBJ1-1; D remains ambiguous. This CDR3 is 15 amino acids long. Deletions cut 2 bases from V and 0 bases from J, with 11 bases between. Germline values: CDR1 SGHRS, CDR2 YFSETQ. DNA of the CDR3: TGCGCCAGCAGCTTTGGAACAGCGATGAACACTGAAGCTTTCTTT. Encoded protein: CASSFGTAMNTEAFF.

This chain uses TRBV10-1 with TRBJ1-1, with D unresolved. Germline CDR1 reads WNHNN; CDR2 reads SYGVQD (reference sequence). Trimming took 1 base from V and 3 from J, leaving 9 bases between them. The CDR3 totals 14 residues. CDR3 DNA: TGCGCCAGCAGTGAGTTTCCGGGAGACACTGAAGCTTTCTTT. Its translation is CASSEFPGDTEAFF.

The CDR3 sequence: CASSDRLNQPQHF. DNA for the CDR3: TGTGCCAGCAGTGACCGGCTCAATCAGCCCCAGCATTTT. This chain joins TRBV25-1 and TRBJ1-5; no firm D call. CDR3 length: 13 amino acids. Trimming stripped 3 bases from V and 3 bases from J, with 6 bases between. Germline values: CDR1 MGHDK, CDR2 SYGVNS.

This clone appeared a single time. This rearrangement joins TRBV5-4 to TRBJ1-1; no clear D. CDR3 length equals 13 residues. The germline V gene has CDR1 SGHNT and CDR2 YYREEE (reference sequence). Deletions cut 1 base from V and 3 bases from J, with 7 bases between. The CDR3 sequence: CASSLTPDTEAFF. In DNA form, the CDR3 reads TGTGCCAGCAGCTTGACTCCAGACACTGAAGCTTTCTTT.

This rearrangement joins TRBV5-5 to TRBJ2-1; possibly TRBD1 for D (5 bases). This CDR3 spans 15 amino acids. From germline, CDR1 is SGHKS and CDR2 YYEKEE (reference sequence). Trimming stripped 3 bases from V and 5 bases from J, with 15 bases between. CDR3 sequence: CASSSVRDRNNEQFF. DNA for the CDR3: TGTGCCAGCAGCTCCGTACGTGACAGAAACAATGAGCAGTTCTTC.

V usage is TRBV27 and J usage is TRBJ2-7; 9 positions agree with TRBD1. Germline CDR1 reads MNHEY; CDR2 reads SMNVEV (reference sequence). The length of the CDR3 is 16 residues. Trimming cost V 4 bases and J 6 bases; bases outside gene matches: 13. The CDR3 loop is CASSSRRDRAGIEQYF. CDR3 bases: TGTGCCAGCAGTTCCAGACGGGACAGGGCGGGGATCGAGCAGTACTTC.

The genes are TRBV5-6 and TRBJ2-3; D not certain. CDR1 and CDR2 (germline): SGHDT, YYEEEE. The V end was cut by 4 bases, the J end by 4 bases, with 16 bases between. The CDR3 has 15 amino acids. CDR3 nucleotide sequence: TGTGCCAGCAGCCGATTTGGATCCAGGCCAGATACGCAGTATTTT. Translating gives CASSRFGSRPDTQYF.

The chain joins TRBV7-2 to TRBJ2-1; 7 bases align to TRBD2. The germline V gene has CDR1 SGHTA and CDR2 FQGNSA. The CDR3 spans 16 residues. V gave up 5 bases and J gave up 1 base; unmatched junction bases: 8. CDR3: CASSPRRGGSYNEQFF. CDR3 coding DNA: TGTGCCAGCAGCCCCCGTCGGGGAGGGTCCTACAATGAGCAGTTCTTC.

V gene TRBV11-2 combines with J gene TRBJ2-1; 7 bases match TRBD2. V trimming: 5 bases; J trimming: 0 bases; junction bases outside the gene matches: 7. The CDR3 extends over 16 amino acids. The germline V gene has CDR1 SGHAT and CDR2 FQNNGV. CDR3 DNA: TGTGCCAGCAGCCCAATTAGCGGGCGCTCCTACAATGAGCAGTTCTTC. Its protein is CASSPISGRSYNEQFF. Using reference TRBV11-2 and TRBJ2-1 for the parts outside the CDR3, the full variable domain is EAGVAQSPRYKIIEKRQSVAFWCNPISGHATLYWYQQILGQGPKLLIQFQNNGVVDDSQLPKDRFSAERLKGVDSTLKIQPAKLEDSAVYLCASSPISGRSYNEQFFGPGTRLTVL.